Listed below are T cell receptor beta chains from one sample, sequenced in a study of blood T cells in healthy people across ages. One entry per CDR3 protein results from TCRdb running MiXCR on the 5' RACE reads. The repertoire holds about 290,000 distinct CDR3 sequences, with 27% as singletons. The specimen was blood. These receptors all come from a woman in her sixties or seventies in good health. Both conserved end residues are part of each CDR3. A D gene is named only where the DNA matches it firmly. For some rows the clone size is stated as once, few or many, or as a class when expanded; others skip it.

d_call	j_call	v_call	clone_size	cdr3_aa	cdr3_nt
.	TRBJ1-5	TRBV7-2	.	CASSSFGTDNQPQHF	TGTGCCAGCAGCTCCTTCGGGACGGACAATCAGCCCCAGCATTTT
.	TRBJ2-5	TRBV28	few	CASRQTYRVETQYF	TGTGCCAGCAGACAAACGTACAGGGTTGAGACCCAGTACTTC
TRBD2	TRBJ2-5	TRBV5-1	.	CASSFTGTSVETQYF	TGCGCCAGCAGCTTCACCGGGACTAGCGTAGAGACCCAGTACTTC
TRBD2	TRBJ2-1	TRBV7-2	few	CASSLDSGAVYNEQLF	TGTGCCAGCAGCCTTGATAGCGGGGCGGTCTACAATGAGCAGCTCTTC
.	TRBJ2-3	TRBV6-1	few	CASTANTDTQYF	TGTGCCAGCACGGCCAACACAGATACGCAGTATTTT
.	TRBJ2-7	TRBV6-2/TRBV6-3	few	CASSYGDFYEQYF	TGTGCCAGCAGTTACGGGGATTTCTACGAGCAGTACTTC
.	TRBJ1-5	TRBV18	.	CASSQDRGRNQPQHF	TGTGCCAGCTCACAAGACCGGGGTCGCAATCAGCCCCAGCATTTT
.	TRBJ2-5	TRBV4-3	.	CASSQGQGGTRETQYF	TGCGCCAGCAGCCAAGGTCAAGGGGGGACTCGAGAGACCCAGTACTTC
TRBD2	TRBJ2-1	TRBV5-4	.	CASSWGLAGSYNEQFF	TGTGCCAGCAGCTGGGGACTAGCGGGATCCTACAATGAGCAGTTCTTC
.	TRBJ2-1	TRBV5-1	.	CASSPGALGGEQFF	TGCGCCAGCAGCCCGGGGGCTTTGGGTGGTGAGCAGTTCTTC
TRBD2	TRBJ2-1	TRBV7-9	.	CASSLGLAGPGSSYNEQFF	TGTGCCAGCAGCTTGGGACTAGCGGGCCCCGGAAGCTCCTACAATGAGCAGTTCTTC
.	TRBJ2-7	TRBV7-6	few	CASSPLRPDWGGPSQNAYEQYF	TGTGCCAGCAGCCCTTTGCGCCCTGATTGGGGGGGCCCCTCACAAAACGCCTACGAGCAGTACTTC
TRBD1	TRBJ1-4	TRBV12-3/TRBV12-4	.	CASSLRQGWNEKLFF	TGTGCCAGCAGCTTACGACAGGGCTGGAATGAAAAACTGTTTTTT
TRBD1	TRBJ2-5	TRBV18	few	CASSPAGGAKRTQYF	TGTGCCAGCTCACCGGCAGGGGGCGCGAAAAGGACCCAGTACTTC
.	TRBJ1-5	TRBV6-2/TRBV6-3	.	CASSDSSNQPQHF	TGTGCCAGCAGTGACAGTTCAAATCAGCCCCAGCATTTT
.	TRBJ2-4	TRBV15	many	CATSRVISGSGAKNIQYF	TGTGCCACCAGCAGAGTTATATCCGGCTCGGGGGCCAAAAACATTCAGTACTTC
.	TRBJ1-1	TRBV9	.	CASSAGHVNTEAFF	TGTGCCAGCAGCGCGGGACACGTGAACACTGAAGCTTTCTTT
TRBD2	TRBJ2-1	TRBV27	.	CASSHRTAGAYNEQFF	TGTGCCAGCAGTCACAGGACAGCGGGGGCCTACAATGAGCAGTTCTTC
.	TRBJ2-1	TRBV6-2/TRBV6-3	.	CASSEYVNEQFF	TGTGCCAGCAGTGAGTACGTCAATGAGCAGTTCTTC
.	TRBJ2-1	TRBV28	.	CASSLVEGGYNEQFF	TGTGCCAGCAGTTTAGTGGAAGGGGGCTACAATGAGCAGTTCTTC
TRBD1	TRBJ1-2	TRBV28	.	CASSFQGERYGYTF	TGTGCCAGCAGTTTTCAGGGGGAGAGGTATGGCTACACCTTC
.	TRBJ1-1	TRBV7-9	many	CASRPGWGTEAFF	TGTGCCAGCAGACCAGGGTGGGGCACTGAAGCTTTCTTT
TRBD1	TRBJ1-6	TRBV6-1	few	CASSLNRDRVNSPLHF	TGTGCCAGCAGCCTTAACCGGGACAGGGTCAATTCACCCCTCCACTTT
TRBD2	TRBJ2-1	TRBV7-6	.	CASSSTLGTSGRSSYNEQFF	TGTGCCAGCAGCTCGACCCTTGGGACTAGCGGGAGGAGCTCCTACAATGAGCAGTTCTTC
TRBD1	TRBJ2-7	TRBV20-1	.	CSASTGSTYEQYF	TGCAGTGCTTCGACAGGGTCAACCTACGAGCAGTACTTC
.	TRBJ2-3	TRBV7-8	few	CASSSSWGDRRGYF	TGTGCCAGCAGCTCATCCTGGGGGGACAGAAGAGGGTATTTT
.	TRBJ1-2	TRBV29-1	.	CSVEEGDGYTF	TGCAGCGTTGAAGAAGGGGACGGCTACACCTTC
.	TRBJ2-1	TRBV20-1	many	CSASILDEQFF	TGCAGTGCTAGTATTTTGGATGAGCAGTTCTTC
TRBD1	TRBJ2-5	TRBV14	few	CASSHLTGYPETQYF	TGTGCCAGCAGCCACCTGACAGGGTACCCAGAGACCCAGTACTTC
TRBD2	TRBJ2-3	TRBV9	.	CASSPPVCGRVDTQYF	TGTGCCAGCAGCCCGCCGGTTTGCGGGAGGGTAGATACGCAGTATTTT
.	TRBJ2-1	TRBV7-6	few	CASSLDPRYEQFF	TGTGCCAGCAGCTTAGATCCGCGATATGAGCAGTTCTTC